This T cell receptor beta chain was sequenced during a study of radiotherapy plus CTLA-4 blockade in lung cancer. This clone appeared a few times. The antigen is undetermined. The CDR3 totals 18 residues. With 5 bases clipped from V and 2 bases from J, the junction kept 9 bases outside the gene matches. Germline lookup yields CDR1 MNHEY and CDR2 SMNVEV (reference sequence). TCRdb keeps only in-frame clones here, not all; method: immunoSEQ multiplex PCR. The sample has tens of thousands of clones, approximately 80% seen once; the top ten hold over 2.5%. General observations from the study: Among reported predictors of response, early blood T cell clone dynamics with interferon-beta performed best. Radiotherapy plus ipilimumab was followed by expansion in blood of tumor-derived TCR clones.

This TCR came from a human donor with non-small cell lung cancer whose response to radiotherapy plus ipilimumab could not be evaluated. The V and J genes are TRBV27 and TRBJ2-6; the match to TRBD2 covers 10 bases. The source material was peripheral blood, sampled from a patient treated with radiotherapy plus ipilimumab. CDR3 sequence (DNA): TGTGCCAGCAGTACCAATCTAGCGGGGGAGCCTGGGGCCAACGTCCTGACTTTC. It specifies CASSTNLAGEPGANVLTF.